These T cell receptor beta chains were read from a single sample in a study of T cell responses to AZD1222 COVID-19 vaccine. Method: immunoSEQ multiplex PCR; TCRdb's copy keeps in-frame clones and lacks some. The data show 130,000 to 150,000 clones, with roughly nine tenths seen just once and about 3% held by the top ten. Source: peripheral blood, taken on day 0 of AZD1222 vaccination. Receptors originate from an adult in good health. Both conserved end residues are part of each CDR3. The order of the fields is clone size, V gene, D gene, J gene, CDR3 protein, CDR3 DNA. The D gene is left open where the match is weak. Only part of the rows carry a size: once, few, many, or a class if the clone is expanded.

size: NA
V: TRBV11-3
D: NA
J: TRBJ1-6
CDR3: CASSSNFGGRNSPLHF
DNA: TGTGCCAGCAGCTCTAATTTTGGGGGGCGAAATTCACCCCTCCACTTT

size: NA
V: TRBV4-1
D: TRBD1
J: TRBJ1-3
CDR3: CASSQFSVRTGTSGNTIYF
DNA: TGCGCCAGCAGCCAATTTAGTGTCCGGACAGGGACTTCTGGAAACACCATATATTTT

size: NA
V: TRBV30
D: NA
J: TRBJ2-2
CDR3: CASTIGPNTGELFF
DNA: TGTGCCTCGACGATTGGGCCGAACACCGGGGAGCTGTTTTTT

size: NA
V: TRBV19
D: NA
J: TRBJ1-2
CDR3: CAVPSNYGYTF
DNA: TGTGCCGTCCCGAGTAACTATGGCTACACCTTC

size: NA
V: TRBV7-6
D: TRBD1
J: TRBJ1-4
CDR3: CASTTKGTARSTNEKLFF
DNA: TGTGCCAGCACCACGAAGGGGACAGCACGTTCAACTAATGAAAAACTGTTTTTT

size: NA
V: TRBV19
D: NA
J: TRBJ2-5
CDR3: CASSISRALVETQYF
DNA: TGTGCCAGTAGTATATCTAGGGCCCTTGTCGAGACCCAGTACTTC

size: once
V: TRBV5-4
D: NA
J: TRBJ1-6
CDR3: CASSAPVAGKDSPLHF
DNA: TGTGCCAGCAGCGCCCCAGTGGCGGGAAAAGATTCACCCCTCCACTTT

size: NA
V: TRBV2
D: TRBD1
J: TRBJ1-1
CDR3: CASSTGQGGTEAFF
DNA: TGTGCCAGCAGTACGGGACAGGGGGGCACTGAAGCTTTCTTT

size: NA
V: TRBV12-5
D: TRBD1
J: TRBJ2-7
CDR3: CASGSGQGRPLYEQYF
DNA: TGTGCTAGTGGATCCGGACAGGGGCGGCCTTTATACGAGCAGTACTTC

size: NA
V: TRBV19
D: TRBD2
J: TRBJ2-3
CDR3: CASTHGLAGGRDTQYF
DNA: TGTGCCAGTACCCACGGACTAGCGGGAGGGCGCGATACGCAGTATTTT

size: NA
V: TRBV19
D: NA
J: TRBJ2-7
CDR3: CASSLAGPNYEQYF
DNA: TGTGCCAGTAGTTTGGCCGGACCTAACTACGAGCAGTACTTC

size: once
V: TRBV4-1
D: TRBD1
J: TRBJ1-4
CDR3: CASSQTVYRNRGNEKLFF
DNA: TGCGCCAGCAGCCAAACCGTATACCGTAACAGGGGCAATGAAAAACTGTTTTTT